These 11 T cell receptor beta chains originate from one sample sequenced in a study of T cell responses to AZD1222 COVID-19 vaccine. Some clones are missing from TCRdb's copy, which holds only in-frame ones; the method was immunoSEQ multiplex PCR. The sample includes roughly 150,000 clones, roughly 89% of them seen just once. Material: peripheral blood, obtained 28 days after the second AZD1222 dose. These receptor sequences come from an adult who received the AZD1222 COVID-19 vaccine.

The chain couples TRBV5-1 to TRBJ1-4; possibly TRBD1 for D (6 bases). Trimming removed 3 bases from V and 8 bases from J, with 20 bases in between. The CDR3 covers 16 residues. The germline V gene has CDR1 SGHRS and CDR2 YFSETQ. DNA of the CDR3: TGCGCCAGCAGCTGGGGGCCGAGCCGAGGGGAGGAAAAACTGTTTTTT. Its protein product is CASSWGPSRGEEKLFF.

The gene calls are TRBV6-5 and TRBJ1-1; D is undetermined. Germline V gene lookup returns CDR1 MNHEY and CDR2 SVGAGI. The CDR3 spans 16 residues. V shed 4 bases and J shed 1 base, with 16 bases lying between them. The DNA of the CDR3 is TGTGCCAGCAGTTCCCACCCAACATTGGGGAACACTGAAGCTTTCTTT. Protein sequence: CASSSHPTLGNTEAFF.

This clone was found once. J is TRBJ2-7 and V is TRBV19; a weak D match, TRBD1 (5 bases). The germline V gene has CDR1 LNHDA and CDR2 SQIVND (reference sequence). CDR3 length: 13 residues. Trimming left V 3 bases short and J 3 bases short, with 9 bases between. The CDR3 DNA sequence: TGTGCCAGTAGTATCCAGGGTAGCTACGAGCAGTACTTC. Its translation: CASSIQGSYEQYF.

The chain is built from TRBV20-1 and TRBJ1-2, with D unclear. CDR3 length equals 11 residues. From germline, CDR1 is DFQATT and CDR2 SNEGSKA (reference sequence). Here the CDR3 reads CTPGGNYGYTF. In DNA form, the CDR3 reads TGCACCCCCGGAGGGAACTATGGCTACACCTTC.

The CDR3 coding sequence is TGTGCCAGCAGCCAAGCGTCGGGACCTAGCGGCTATGGCTACACCTTC. Protein product: CASSQASGPSGYGYTF. The genes are TRBV4-2 and TRBJ1-2; maybe TRBD1 (5 bases). The CDR3 runs to 16 residues. Per the germline V gene, CDR1 is LGHNA and CDR2 is YNFKEQ. Trimming shortened V by 1 base and J by 4 bases, and 16 bases separated the two germline ends.

About this clone itself: This sample includes further DNA sequences coding for the same CDR3. The chain links TRBV7-2 to TRBJ2-3, with 11 bases aligning to TRBD2. Germline values: CDR1 SGHTA, CDR2 FQGNSA. The CDR3 runs 16 residues. Losses at the gene ends were 3 bases for V and 3 bases for J; bases not matched to a gene: 5. The CDR3 protein is CASSLLAGGLTDTQYF. CDR3 coding DNA: TGTGCCAGCAGCTTGTTAGCGGGGGGGCTAACAGATACGCAGTATTTT.

The chain couples TRBV10-3 to TRBJ2-2; 9 bases agree with TRBD1. J gave up 4 bases and V 3 bases, and 9 bases lay outside the gene matches. CDR3 length equals 17 residues. In germline, CDR1 is ENHRY, CDR2 SYGVKD. The CDR3 region has the DNA TGTGCCATCAGTGACCCCGGGACAGGGTTAGGCACCGGGGAGCTGTTTTTT. This gives the protein CAISDPGTGLGTGELFF.

The chain's CDR3 is CASSLSRSPGQGPSAPLHF. CDR3 DNA sequence: TGTGCCAGCAGTTTATCGCGCTCCCCGGGACAGGGACCCTCGGCACCCCTCCACTTT. The J gene is TRBJ1-6, the V gene TRBV27, with 9 bases matching TRBD1. The CDR3 has 19 amino acids. V was pared by 0 bases and J by 11 bases, with 17 bases of the junction left unmatched. The V gene's germline CDR1 is MNHEY and CDR2 SMNVEV (reference sequence).

V is TRBV7-2 and J is TRBJ2-1; possibly TRBD1 or TRBD2 for D (6 bases each). This CDR3 has 17 residues. Germline V gene data show CDR1 as SGHTA and CDR2 as FQGNSA. The germline V and J ends were trimmed by 3 bases and 7 bases, with 22 bases remaining between them. The CDR3 sequence: CASSFGTGQSTANEQFF. In DNA form, the CDR3 reads TGTGCCAGCAGCTTTGGGACTGGACAGTCGACAGCTAATGAGCAGTTCTTC.

This chain connects TRBV5-1 to TRBJ1-3; no definite D call. This CDR3 contains 17 residues. Germline V gene data show CDR1 as SGHRS and CDR2 as YFSETQ. Trimming stripped 0 bases from V and 4 bases from J, with 17 bases between. CDR3 nucleotides: TGCGCCAGCAGCTTGGGTCAGATAGGGCCGGCGGGAAACACCATATATTTT. It specifies CASSLGQIGPAGNTIYF.

The V gene is TRBV24-1, the J gene TRBJ2-3, with D possibly being TRBD1 (6 bases). With 3 bases removed from V and 4 bases from J, the gap between germline ends came to 13 bases. The CDR3 consists of 15 residues. Germline loops: CDR1 KGHDR, CDR2 SFDVKD. The CDR3 reads CATSDTQGFPDTQYF. DNA of the CDR3: TGTGCCACCAGTGATACACAGGGATTCCCAGATACGCAGTATTTT.